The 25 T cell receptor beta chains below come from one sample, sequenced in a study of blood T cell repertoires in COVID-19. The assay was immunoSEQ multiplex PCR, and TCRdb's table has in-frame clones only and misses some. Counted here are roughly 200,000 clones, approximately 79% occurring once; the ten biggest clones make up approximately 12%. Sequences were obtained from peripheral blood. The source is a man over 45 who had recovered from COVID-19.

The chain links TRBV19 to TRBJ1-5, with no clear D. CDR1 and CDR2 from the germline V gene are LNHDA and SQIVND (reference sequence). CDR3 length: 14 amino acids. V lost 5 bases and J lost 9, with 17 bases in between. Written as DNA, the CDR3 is TGTGCCAGTAGTCCCGAGAAGGGAGTAAGGCCCCAGCATTTT. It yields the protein CASSPEKGVRPQHF. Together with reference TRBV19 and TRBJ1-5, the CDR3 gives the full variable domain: DGGITQSPKYLFRKEGQNVTLSCEQNLNHDAMYWYRQDPGQGLRLIYYSQIVNDFQKGDIAEGYSVSREKKESFPLTVTSAQKNPTAFYLCASSPEKGVRPQHFGDGTRLSIL.

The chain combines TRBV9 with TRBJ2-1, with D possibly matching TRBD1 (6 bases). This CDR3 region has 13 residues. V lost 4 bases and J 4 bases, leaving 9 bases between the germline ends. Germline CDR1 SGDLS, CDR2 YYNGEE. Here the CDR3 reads CASSRDIYNEQFF. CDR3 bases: TGTGCCAGCAGCAGGGACATTTACAATGAGCAGTTCTTC.

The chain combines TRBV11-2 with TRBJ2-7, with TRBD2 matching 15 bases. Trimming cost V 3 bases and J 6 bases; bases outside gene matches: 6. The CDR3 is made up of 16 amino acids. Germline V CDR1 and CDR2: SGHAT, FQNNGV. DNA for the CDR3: TGTGCCAGCAGCTTGGGACTAGCGGGAGGAGGATTCGAGCAGTACTTC. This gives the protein CASSLGLAGGGFEQYF.

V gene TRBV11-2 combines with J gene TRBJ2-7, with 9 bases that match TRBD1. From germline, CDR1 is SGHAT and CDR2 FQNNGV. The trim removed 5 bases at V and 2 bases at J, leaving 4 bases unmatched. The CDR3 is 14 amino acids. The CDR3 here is CASSGTGLPYEQYF. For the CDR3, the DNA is TGTGCCAGCAGCGGGACAGGGCTCCCCTACGAGCAGTACTTC. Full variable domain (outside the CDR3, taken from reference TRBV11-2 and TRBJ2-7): EAGVAQSPRYKIIEKRQSVAFWCNPISGHATLYWYQQILGQGPKLLIQFQNNGVVDDSQLPKDRFSAERLKGVDSTLKIQPAKLEDSAVYLCASSGTGLPYEQYFGPGTRLTVT.

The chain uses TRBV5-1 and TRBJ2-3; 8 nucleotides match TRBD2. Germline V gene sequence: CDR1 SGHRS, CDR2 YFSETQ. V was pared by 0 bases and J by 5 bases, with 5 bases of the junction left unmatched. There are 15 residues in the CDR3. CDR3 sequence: CASSLEAGGVDTQYF. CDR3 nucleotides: TGCGCCAGCAGCTTGGAGGCGGGAGGTGTAGATACGCAGTATTTT.

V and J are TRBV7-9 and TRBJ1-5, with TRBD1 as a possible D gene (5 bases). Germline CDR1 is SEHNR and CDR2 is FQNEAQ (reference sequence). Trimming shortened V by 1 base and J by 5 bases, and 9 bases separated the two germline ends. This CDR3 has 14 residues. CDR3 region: CASSLVGRDQPQHF. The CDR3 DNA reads TGTGCCAGCAGCTTAGTGGGCAGGGATCAGCCCCAGCATTTT.

In nucleotides, the CDR3 is TGTGCCAGCAGCGACCATATGGGACTAGCCACAGATACGCAGTATTTT. Translated, it gives CASSDHMGLATDTQYF. The chain recombines TRBV7-9 with TRBJ2-3; 9 positions agree with TRBD2. Trimming at V came to 5 bases and at J to 2 bases, leaving 8 bases not matched to a gene. The CDR3 has 16 amino acids. The germline gives CDR1 SEHNR, CDR2 FQNEAQ (reference sequence).

The CDR3 DNA follows: TGTGCCAGCAGCCAAACAGTGGCCGGGGAGCTGTTTTTT. It specifies CASSQTVAGELFF. The rearrangement uses TRBV9 and TRBJ2-2, with D uncertain. The CDR3 loop spans 13 amino acids. With 4 bases removed from V and 6 bases from J, the gap between germline ends came to 10 bases. Looked up from germline, CDR1 is SGDLS and CDR2 is YYNGEE.

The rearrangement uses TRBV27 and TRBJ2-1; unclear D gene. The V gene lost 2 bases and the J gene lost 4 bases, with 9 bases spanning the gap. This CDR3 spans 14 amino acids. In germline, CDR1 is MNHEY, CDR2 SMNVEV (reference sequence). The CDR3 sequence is CASSLSSRYNEQFF. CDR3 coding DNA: TGTGCCAGCAGTTTAAGTTCCAGGTACAATGAGCAGTTCTTC.

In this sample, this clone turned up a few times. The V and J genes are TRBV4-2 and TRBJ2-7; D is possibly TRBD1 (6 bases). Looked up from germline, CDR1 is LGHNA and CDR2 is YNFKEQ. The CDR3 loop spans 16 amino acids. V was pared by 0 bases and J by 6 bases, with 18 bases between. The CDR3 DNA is TGTGCCAGCAGCCAAGAAACAGGGCATTTATTCTCCGAGCAGTACTTC. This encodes CASSQETGHLFSEQYF.

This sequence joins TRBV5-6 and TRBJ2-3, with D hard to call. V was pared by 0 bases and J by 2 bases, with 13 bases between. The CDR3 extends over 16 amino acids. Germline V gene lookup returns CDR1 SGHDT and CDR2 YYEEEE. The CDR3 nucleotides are TGTGCCAGCAGCTTGGCGGCAGGAACTCCCACAGATACGCAGTATTTT. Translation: CASSLAAGTPTDTQYF.

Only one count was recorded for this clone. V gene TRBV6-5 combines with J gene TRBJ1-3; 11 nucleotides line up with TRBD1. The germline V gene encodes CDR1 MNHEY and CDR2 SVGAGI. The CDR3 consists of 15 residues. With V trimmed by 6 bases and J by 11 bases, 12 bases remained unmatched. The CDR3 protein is CASRQLRTGGSSIYF. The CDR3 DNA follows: TGTGCCAGCAGGCAGTTGAGGACAGGGGGCTCTTCCATATATTTT.

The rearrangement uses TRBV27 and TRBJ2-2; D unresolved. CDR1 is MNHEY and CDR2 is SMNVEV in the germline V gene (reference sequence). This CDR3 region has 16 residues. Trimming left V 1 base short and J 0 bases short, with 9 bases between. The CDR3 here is CASSLFTRANTGELFF. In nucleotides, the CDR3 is TGTGCCAGCAGTTTATTCACCCGCGCGAACACCGGGGAGCTGTTTTTT.

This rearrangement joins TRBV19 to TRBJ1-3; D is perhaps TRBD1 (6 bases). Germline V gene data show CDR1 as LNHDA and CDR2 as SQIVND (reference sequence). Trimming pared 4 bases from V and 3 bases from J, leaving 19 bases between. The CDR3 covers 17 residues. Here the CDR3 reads CASSTRQERSFGNTIYF. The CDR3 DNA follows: TGTGCCAGTAGTACTCGACAGGAGAGGAGTTTTGGAAACACCATATATTTT.

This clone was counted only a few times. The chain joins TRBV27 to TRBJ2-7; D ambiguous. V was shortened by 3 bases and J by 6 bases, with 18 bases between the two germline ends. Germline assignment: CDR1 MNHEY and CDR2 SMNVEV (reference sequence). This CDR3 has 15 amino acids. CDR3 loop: CASSFESRGDSEQYF. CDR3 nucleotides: TGTGCCAGCAGTTTCGAGTCCCGAGGAGATTCCGAGCAGTACTTC.

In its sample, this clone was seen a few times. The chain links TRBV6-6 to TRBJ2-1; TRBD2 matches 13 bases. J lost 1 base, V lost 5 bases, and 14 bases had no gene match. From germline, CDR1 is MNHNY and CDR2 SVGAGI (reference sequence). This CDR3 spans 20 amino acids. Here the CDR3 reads CASSPYPRTSGSGSYNEQFF. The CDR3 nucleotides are TGTGCCAGCAGTCCATACCCCCGGACTAGCGGGAGTGGGTCCTACAATGAGCAGTTCTTC.

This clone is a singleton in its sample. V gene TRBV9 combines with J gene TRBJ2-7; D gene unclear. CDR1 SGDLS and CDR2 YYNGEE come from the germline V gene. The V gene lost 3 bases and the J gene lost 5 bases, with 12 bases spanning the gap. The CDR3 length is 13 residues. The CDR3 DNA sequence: TGTGCCAGCAGCGGTCCCTCGGGTGACGAGCAGTACTTC. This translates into CASSGPSGDEQYF. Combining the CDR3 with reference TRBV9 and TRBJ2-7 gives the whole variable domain DSGVTQTPKHLITATGQRVTLRCSPRSGDLSVYWYQQSLDQGLQFLIQYYNGEERAKGNILERFSAQQFPDLHSELNLSSLELGDSALYFCASSGPSGDEQYFGPGTRLTVT.

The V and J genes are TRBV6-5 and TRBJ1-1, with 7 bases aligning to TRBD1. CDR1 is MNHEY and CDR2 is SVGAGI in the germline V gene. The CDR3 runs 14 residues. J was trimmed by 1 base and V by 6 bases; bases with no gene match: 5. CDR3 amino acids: CASRRQGTNTEAFF. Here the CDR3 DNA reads TGTGCCAGCAGACGACAGGGAACGAACACTGAAGCTTTCTTT.

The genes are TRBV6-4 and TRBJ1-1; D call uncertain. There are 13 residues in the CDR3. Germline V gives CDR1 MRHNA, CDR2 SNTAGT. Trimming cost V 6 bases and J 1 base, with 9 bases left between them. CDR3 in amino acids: CASRITENTEAFF. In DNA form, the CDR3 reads TGTGCCAGCAGGATAACAGAGAACACTGAAGCTTTCTTT.

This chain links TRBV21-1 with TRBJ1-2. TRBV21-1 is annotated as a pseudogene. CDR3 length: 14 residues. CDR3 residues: CASSKLQRNYGYTF. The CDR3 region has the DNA TGTGCCAGCAGCAAACTACAGCGGAACTATGGCTACACCTTC.

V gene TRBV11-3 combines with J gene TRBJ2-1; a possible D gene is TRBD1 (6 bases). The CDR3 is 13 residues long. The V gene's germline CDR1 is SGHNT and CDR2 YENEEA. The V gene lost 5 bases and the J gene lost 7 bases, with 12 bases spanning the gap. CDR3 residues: CASSPEGGNEQFF. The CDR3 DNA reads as TGTGCCAGCAGCCCCGAAGGGGGAAATGAGCAGTTCTTC.

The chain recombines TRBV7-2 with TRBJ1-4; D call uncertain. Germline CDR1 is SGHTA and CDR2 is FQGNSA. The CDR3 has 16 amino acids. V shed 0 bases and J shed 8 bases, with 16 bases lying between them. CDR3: CASSLAGGGVGEKLFF. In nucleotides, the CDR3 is TGTGCCAGCAGCTTAGCCGGTGGCGGTGTTGGGGAAAAACTGTTTTTT.

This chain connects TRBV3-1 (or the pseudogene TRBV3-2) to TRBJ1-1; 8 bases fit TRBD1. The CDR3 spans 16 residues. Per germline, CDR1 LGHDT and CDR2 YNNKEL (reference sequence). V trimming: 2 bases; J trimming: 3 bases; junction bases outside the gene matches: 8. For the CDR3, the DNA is TGTGCCAGCAGCCAACGACAGGGGCCCTTAGACACTGAAGCTTTCTTT. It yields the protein CASSQRQGPLDTEAFF.

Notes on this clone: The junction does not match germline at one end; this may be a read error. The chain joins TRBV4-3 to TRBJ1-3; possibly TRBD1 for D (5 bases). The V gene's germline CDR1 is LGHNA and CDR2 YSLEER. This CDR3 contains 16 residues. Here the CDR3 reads CANSQDRTFSGNTIYF. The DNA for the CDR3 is TGCGCCAACAGCCAAGACAGAACCTTCTCTGGAAACACCATATATTTT.

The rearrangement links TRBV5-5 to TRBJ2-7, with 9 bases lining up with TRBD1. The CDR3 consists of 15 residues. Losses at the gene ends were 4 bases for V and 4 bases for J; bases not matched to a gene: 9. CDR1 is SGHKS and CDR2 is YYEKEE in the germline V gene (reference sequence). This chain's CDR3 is CASSVWGQGGYEQYF. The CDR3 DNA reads TGTGCCAGCAGCGTATGGGGACAGGGAGGTTACGAGCAGTACTTC.